The 5 T cell receptor beta chains in this list originate from one sample, sequenced in a study of blood T cell repertoires in COVID-19. TCRdb's table, derived via immunoSEQ multiplex PCR, lists solely in-frame clones and lacks some. The table shows 85,000 to 100,000 clones, with 90% occurring only once. Specimen: peripheral blood. These receptors all come from a man in his 60s with acute or convalescent COVID-19.

The rearrangement uses TRBV6-5 and TRBJ2-7; 7 bases are a match to TRBD2. Germline V lookup: CDR1 MNHEY, CDR2 SVGAGI. The V gene end was trimmed by 2 bases and the J gene end by 6 bases; junction bases not matched to a gene: 1. The CDR3 covers 12 residues. This chain's CDR3 is CASSYREGEQYF. The CDR3 nucleotides are TGTGCCAGCAGTTACAGGGAGGGCGAGCAGTACTTC.

This rearrangement joins TRBV2 to TRBJ2-1; 8 bases align to TRBD1. The CDR3 runs 15 residues. Trimming cost V 5 bases and J 6 bases; bases outside gene matches: 9. Germline V CDR1 and CDR2: SNHLY, FYNNEI. For the CDR3, the DNA is TGTGCCAGCAGTCCTGGACAGGGTGGTGGCAATGAGCAGTTCTTC. Protein sequence: CASSPGQGGGNEQFF.

This chain joins TRBV19 and TRBJ2-3; maybe TRBD2 (6 bases). This CDR3 contains 14 residues. Trimming pared 5 bases from V and 5 bases from J, leaving 14 bases between. Germline values: CDR1 LNHDA, CDR2 SQIVND (reference sequence). The CDR3 nucleotides read TGTGCCAGTAGTCCGCGGGGCCTAGGAGATACGCAGTATTTT. It codes for CASSPRGLGDTQYF.

V is TRBV29-1 and J is TRBJ1-1, with 7 bases lining up with TRBD1. The length of the CDR3 is 12 residues. V shed 4 bases and J 7 bases; nucleotides not matched to a gene: 6. Per germline, CDR1 SQVTM and CDR2 ANQGSEA. CDR3 bases: TGCAGCGTTGGGGGACAGCACTTTGAAGCTTTCTTT. Translation: CSVGGQHFEAFF.

This clone has just one count. The rearrangement links TRBV19 to TRBJ1-6; 11 nucleotides line up with TRBD1. The CDR3 length is 13 residues. The V gene's germline CDR1 is LNHDA and CDR2 SQIVND (reference sequence). V was pared by 6 bases and J by 9 bases, with 1 base of the junction left unmatched. CDR3 sequence (DNA): TGTGCCAGTAGGGGGACAGGGGGTTCACCCCTCCACTTT. Protein: CASRGTGGSPLHF.